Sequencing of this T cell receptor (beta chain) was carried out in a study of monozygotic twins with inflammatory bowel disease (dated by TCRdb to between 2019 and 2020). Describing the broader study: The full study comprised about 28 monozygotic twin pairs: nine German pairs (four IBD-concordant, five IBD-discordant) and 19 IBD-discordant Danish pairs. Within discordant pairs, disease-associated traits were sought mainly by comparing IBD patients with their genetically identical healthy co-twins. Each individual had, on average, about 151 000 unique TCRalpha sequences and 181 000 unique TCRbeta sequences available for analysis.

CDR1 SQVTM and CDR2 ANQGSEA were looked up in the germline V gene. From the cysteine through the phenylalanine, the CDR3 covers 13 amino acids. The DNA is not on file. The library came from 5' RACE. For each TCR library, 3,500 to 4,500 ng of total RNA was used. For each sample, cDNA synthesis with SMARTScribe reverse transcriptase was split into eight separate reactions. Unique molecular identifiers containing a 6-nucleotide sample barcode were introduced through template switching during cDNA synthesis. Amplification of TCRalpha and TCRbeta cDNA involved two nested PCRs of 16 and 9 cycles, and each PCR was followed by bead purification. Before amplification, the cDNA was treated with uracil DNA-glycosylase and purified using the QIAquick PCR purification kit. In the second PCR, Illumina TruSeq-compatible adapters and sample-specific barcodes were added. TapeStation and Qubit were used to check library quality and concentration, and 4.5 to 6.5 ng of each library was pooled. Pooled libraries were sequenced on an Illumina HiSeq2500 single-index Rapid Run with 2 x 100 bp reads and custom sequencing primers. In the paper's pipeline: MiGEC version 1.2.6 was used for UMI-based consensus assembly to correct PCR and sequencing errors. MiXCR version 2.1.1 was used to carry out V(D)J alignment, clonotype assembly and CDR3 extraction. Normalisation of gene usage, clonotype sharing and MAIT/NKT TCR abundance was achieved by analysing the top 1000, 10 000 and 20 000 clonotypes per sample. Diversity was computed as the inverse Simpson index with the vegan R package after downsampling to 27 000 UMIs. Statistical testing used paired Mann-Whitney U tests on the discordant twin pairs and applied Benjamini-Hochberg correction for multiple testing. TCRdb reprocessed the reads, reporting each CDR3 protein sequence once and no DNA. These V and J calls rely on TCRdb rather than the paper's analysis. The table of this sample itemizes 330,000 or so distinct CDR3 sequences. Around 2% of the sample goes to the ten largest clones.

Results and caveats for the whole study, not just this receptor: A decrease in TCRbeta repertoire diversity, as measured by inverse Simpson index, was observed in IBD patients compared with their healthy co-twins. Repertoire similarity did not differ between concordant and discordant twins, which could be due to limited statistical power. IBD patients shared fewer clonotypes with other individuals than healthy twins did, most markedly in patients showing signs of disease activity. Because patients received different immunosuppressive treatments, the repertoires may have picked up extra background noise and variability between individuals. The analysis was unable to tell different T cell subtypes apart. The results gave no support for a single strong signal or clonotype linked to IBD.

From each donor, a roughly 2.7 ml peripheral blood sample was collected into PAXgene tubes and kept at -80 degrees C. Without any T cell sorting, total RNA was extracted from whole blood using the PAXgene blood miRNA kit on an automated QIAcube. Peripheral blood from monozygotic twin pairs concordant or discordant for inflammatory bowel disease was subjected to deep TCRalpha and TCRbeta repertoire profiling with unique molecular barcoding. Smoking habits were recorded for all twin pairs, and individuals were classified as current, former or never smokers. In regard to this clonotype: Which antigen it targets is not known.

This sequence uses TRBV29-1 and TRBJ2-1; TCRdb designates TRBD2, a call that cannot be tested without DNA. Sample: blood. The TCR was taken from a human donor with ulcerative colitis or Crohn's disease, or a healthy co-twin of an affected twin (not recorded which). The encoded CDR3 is CSLKASGTNEQFF.